Listed here are 24 T cell receptor beta chains from one sample, sequenced in a study of cytomegalovirus exposure and HLA in healthy donors. The PCR contained 60 Vbeta and 13 Jbeta primers. The repertoire was sequenced with immunoSEQ multiplex PCR; TCRdb's copy has only in-frame clones and lacks some. The sample holds more than 130,000 clones, 80% seen once. Sequencing used PBMCs. The source is a man aged 25-45 years in good health and CMV-seronegative.

The chain employs TRBV15 and TRBJ1-1; 7 positions match TRBD1. The CDR3 runs to 15 residues. CDR1 and CDR2 from the germline V gene are LNHNV and YYDKDF (reference sequence). Germline trimming cut 3 bases from V and 6 bases from J; bases unmatched to any gene: 10. Written as DNA, the CDR3 is TGTGCCACCAGCAGTAGACAGGGAGCTGTCTCTGAAGCTTTCTTT. Protein product: CATSSRQGAVSEAFF.

This clone has just a few counts. The V and J genes are TRBV6-5 and TRBJ1-2; 7 nucleotides line up with TRBD1. V shed 0 bases and J 6 bases; nucleotides not matched to a gene: 10. CDR3 size: 16 residues. Germline lookup yields CDR1 MNHEY and CDR2 SVGAGI. The CDR3 spells CASSYSITGDWDGYTF. The CDR3 bases are TGTGCCAGCAGTTACTCAATCACAGGGGATTGGGATGGCTACACCTTC.

The chain carries TRBV7-9 and TRBJ1-2, with no clear D. The CDR3 loop spans 15 amino acids. Germline lookup yields CDR1 SEHNR and CDR2 FQNEAQ (reference sequence). The V and J ends lost 3 bases and 6 bases respectively, with 17 bases between them. The CDR3 region is CASSFEFTATHGYTF. The CDR3 nucleotides are TGTGCCAGCAGCTTCGAGTTCACAGCCACCCATGGCTACACCTTC.

This clone was observed a single time. The rearrangement uses TRBV5-1 and TRBJ1-1, with D perhaps matching TRBD1 (6 bases). Trimming stripped 0 bases from V and 0 bases from J, with 18 bases between. Germline CDR1 and CDR2: SGHRS and YFSETQ. The CDR3 spans 18 residues. DNA for the CDR3: TGCGCCAGCAGCTTGGCAGGGGTCGGGGTTGGTATGAACACTGAAGCTTTCTTT. Amino acids: CASSLAGVGVGMNTEAFF.

This clone was observed a few times. The J gene is TRBJ1-1, the V gene TRBV7-9; the D gene is possibly TRBD1 (5 bases). V dropped 4 bases and J dropped 6 bases, with 18 bases sitting between them. Germline CDR1 and CDR2: SEHNR and FQNEAQ (reference sequence). The CDR3 consists of 15 residues. CDR3 bases: TGTGCCAGCAGCTCCCCGGGACTGACTATCGCTGAAGCTTTCTTT. Translating it yields CASSSPGLTIAEAFF.

This sequence joins TRBV6-1 and TRBJ1-2, with no clear D. With 2 bases removed from V and 4 bases from J, the gap between germline ends came to 14 bases. The CDR3 extends over 15 amino acids. Germline V CDR1 and CDR2: MNHNS, SASEGT. CDR3 nucleotides: TGTGCCAGCAGTGAATCAAGCCAGGTCAGCTATGGCTACACCTTC. Translating gives CASSESSQVSYGYTF.

The chain employs TRBV2 and TRBJ2-7; the match to TRBD1 covers 10 bases. The germline V gene encodes CDR1 SNHLY and CDR2 FYNNEI. With 2 bases clipped from V and 2 bases from J, the junction kept 3 bases outside the gene matches. This CDR3 spans 15 amino acids. The DNA for the CDR3 is TGTGCCAGCAGTGAACCCGACAGGGGGCCCTACGAGCAGTACTTC. It yields the protein CASSEPDRGPYEQYF.

The chain is built from TRBV19 and TRBJ1-5; tentative D call: TRBD1 (6 bases). The CDR3 length is 15 residues. The V end was cut by 6 bases, the J end by 0 bases, with 12 bases between. Germline values: CDR1 LNHDA, CDR2 SQIVND (reference sequence). The chain's CDR3 is CASSDRQHSNQPQHF. CDR3 DNA: TGTGCCAGTAGCGACAGGCAACATAGCAATCAGCCCCAGCATTTT.

The chain is built from TRBV19 and TRBJ2-7, with 12 positions matching TRBD2. CDR1 is LNHDA, CDR2 SQIVND, per germline (reference sequence). V trimming: 8 bases; J trimming: 2 bases; junction bases outside the gene matches: 7. This CDR3 region has 15 residues. The CDR3 loop is CASRRLAGAAYEQYF. The CDR3 DNA reads TGTGCCAGTCGAAGACTAGCGGGAGCCGCCTACGAGCAGTACTTC.

The CDR3 here is CAFSAGTSKETQYF. CDR3 sequence (DNA): TGTGCCTTTTCGGCGGGGACTAGCAAAGAGACCCAGTACTTC. The rearrangement links TRBV30 to TRBJ2-5; 9 positions agree with TRBD2. V was clipped by 7 bases and J by 3 bases; unmatched bases: 9. The CDR3 runs to 14 residues. Germline values: CDR1 GTSNPN, CDR2 SVGIG (reference sequence).

The V and J genes are TRBV11-2 and TRBJ1-1, with D possibly being TRBD1 (6 bases). V was clipped by 2 bases and J by 7 bases, with 11 bases between them. CDR1 is SGHAT and CDR2 is FQNNGV in the germline V gene. The length of the CDR3 is 13 residues. The CDR3 here is CASSLFRGGEAFF. Written as DNA, the CDR3 is TGTGCCAGCAGCTTATTCAGGGGCGGTGAAGCTTTCTTT.

Note on this clone: The junction and the germline gene differ at one end; a read error may be behind it. This rearrangement joins TRBV25-1 to TRBJ1-2; TRBD1 aligns across 9 bases. The CDR3 consists of 16 residues. The germline V gene encodes CDR1 MGHDK and CDR2 SYGVNS. This CDR3 is CASSEFRTGVCYGYPF. In DNA form, the CDR3 reads TGTGCCAGCAGTGAATTCAGGACAGGGGTTTGTTATGGCTACCCCTTC.

The genes are TRBV7-3 and TRBJ2-1, with D possibly being TRBD1 (6 bases). CDR1 and CDR2 (germline): SGHTA, FQGTGA. Trimming cost V 6 bases and J 4 bases, with 16 bases left between them. This CDR3 contains 15 residues. In DNA, the CDR3 is TGTGCCAGCAGTCCTGGCAGGGGAAGGTACAATGAGCAGTTCTTC. It is translated as CASSPGRGRYNEQFF.

This chain connects TRBV21-1 to TRBJ2-7; TRBD1 was called by the table and not checked on the DNA. TRBV21-1 is labeled a pseudogene. There are 15 residues in the CDR3. The CDR3 bases are TGTGCCAGCAGCAACTATACAGGGGGCTCCTACGAGCAGTACTTC. Translation: CASSNYTGGSYEQYF.

The rearrangement links TRBV28 to TRBJ1-1; tentatively, D is TRBD1 (5 bases). The germline V and J ends were trimmed by 5 bases and 5 bases, with 21 bases remaining between them. Germline lookup yields CDR1 MDHEN and CDR2 SYDVKM. This CDR3 is 16 amino acids long. CDR3 residues: CASSLSRGTKGTEAFF. The CDR3 region has the DNA TGTGCCAGCAGTCTGAGCCGGGGGACCAAGGGGACTGAAGCTTTCTTT.

This chain uses TRBV2 with TRBJ2-3, with D perhaps TRBD1 (5 bases). V shed 8 bases and J shed 4 bases, with 13 bases lying between them. The CDR3 is 13 residues long. Germline CDR1 and CDR2: SNHLY and FYNNEI. CDR3 sequence: CASGQGRPDTQYF. CDR3 bases: TGTGCCAGCGGCCAGGGAAGGCCAGATACGCAGTATTTT.

This clone was counted between two and nine times. V usage is TRBV5-8 and J usage is TRBJ1-1, with 8 bases identical to TRBD1. This CDR3 spans 14 amino acids. Germline V CDR1 and CDR2: SGHTS, YDEGEE. J lost 5 bases, V lost 4 bases, and 7 bases had no gene match. CDR3 sequence: CASSLGQGRTEAFF. Written as DNA, the CDR3 is TGTGCCAGCAGCCTCGGACAGGGTAGAACTGAAGCTTTCTTT.

As DNA, the CDR3 is TGTGCCAGCGGGGGATCTACAGGGCCCCGCATTCAGTACTTC. It encodes CASGGSTGPRIQYF. V is TRBV28 and J is TRBJ2-4, with TRBD1 as a possible D gene (6 bases). The CDR3 length is 14 residues. Germline CDR1 MDHEN, CDR2 SYDVKM. Trimming took off 8 bases at V and 9 bases at J, with 20 bases between the two ends.

This sequence joins TRBV5-6 and TRBJ1-1; weak D call: TRBD1 (5 bases). The CDR3 has 16 residues. Trimming left V 2 bases short and J 1 base short, with 15 bases between. CDR1 and CDR2 from the germline V gene are SGHDT and YYEEEE. The CDR3 spells CASSFLNRLKNTEAFF. The CDR3 DNA reads as TGTGCCAGCAGCTTCCTTAACAGGTTAAAGAACACTGAAGCTTTCTTT.

J is TRBJ1-1 and V is TRBV2; D remains unclear. The CDR3 has 12 amino acids. Germline V lookup: CDR1 SNHLY, CDR2 FYNNEI. Trimming stripped 3 bases from V and 5 bases from J, with 7 bases between. CDR3 sequence (DNA): TGTGCCAGCAGTGATGAGGTAACTGAAGCTTTCTTT. Amino acid sequence: CASSDEVTEAFF. The complete variable domain, with remaining parts taken from reference TRBV2 and TRBJ1-1, reads EPEVTQTPSHQVTQMGQEVILRCVPISNHLYFYWYRQILGQKVEFLVSFYNNEISEKSEIFDDQFSVERPDGSNFTLKIRSTKLEDSAMYFCASSDEVTEAFFGQGTRLTVV.

This clone showed up just a few times. The chain carries TRBV10-1 and TRBJ2-2, with TRBD2 matching over 14 bases. The V gene end was trimmed by 4 bases and the J gene end by 10 bases; junction bases not matched to a gene: 5. This CDR3 comprises 15 residues. Germline CDR1 is WNHNN and CDR2 is SYGVQD (reference sequence). The CDR3 coding sequence is TGCGCCAGCAGTGCCGGGACTAGCGGGGGTCCGGAGCTGTTTTTT. As protein: CASSAGTSGGPELFF.

J is TRBJ1-2 and V is TRBV5-1; a possible D gene is TRBD1 (6 bases). CDR1 and CDR2 (germline): SGHRS, YFSETQ. The CDR3 sequence is 16 residues long. Between the trimmed V and J ends, which lost 5 bases and 4 bases, there was a span of 21 bases. The CDR3 sequence: CASRPRTDLTRYGYTF. The CDR3 DNA sequence: TGCGCCAGCAGACCACGGACAGACCTTACACGCTATGGCTACACCTTC.

This chain links TRBV5-1 with TRBJ2-7; 11 nucleotides match TRBD1. CDR1 SGHRS and CDR2 YFSETQ come from the germline V gene. Unmatched junction bases numbered 5, after V lost 1 base and J lost 2 bases. The length of the CDR3 is 16 residues. CDR3 protein: CASSLNGQGAAYEQYF. CDR3 nucleotides: TGCGCCAGCAGCTTGAACGGACAGGGGGCCGCCTACGAGCAGTACTTC.

J is TRBJ2-7 and V is TRBV6-5; 7 bases fit TRBD1. V lost 6 bases and J lost 0; bases outside the gene matches: 5. CDR3 length: 14 amino acids. Germline lookup yields CDR1 MNHEY and CDR2 SVGAGI. The CDR3: CASSRQGDSYEQYF. CDR3 coding DNA: TGTGCCAGCAGCAGACAGGGCGACTCCTACGAGCAGTACTTC.